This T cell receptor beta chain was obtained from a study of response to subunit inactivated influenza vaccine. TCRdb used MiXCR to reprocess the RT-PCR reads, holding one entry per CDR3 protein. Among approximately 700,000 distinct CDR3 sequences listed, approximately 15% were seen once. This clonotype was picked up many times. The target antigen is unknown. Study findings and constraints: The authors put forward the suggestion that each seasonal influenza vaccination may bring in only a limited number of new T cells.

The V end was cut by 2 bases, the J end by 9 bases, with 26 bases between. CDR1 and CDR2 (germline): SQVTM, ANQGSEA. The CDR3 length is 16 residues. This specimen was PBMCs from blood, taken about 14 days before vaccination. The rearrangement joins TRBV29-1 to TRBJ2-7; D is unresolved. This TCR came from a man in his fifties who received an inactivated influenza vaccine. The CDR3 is CSVELPGWATPLGQYF. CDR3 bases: TGCAGCGTTGAACTGCCCGGGTGGGCAACCCCCCTGGGGCAGTACTTC.